Below, one TCR beta chain is given with its context. Libraries were prepared by immunoSEQ multiplex PCR; TCRdb keeps only in-frame clonotypes and omits some of them. This table has about 90,000 clones, about nine tenths appearing once. The data were taken from a study of blood T cell repertoires in COVID-19. Study-level information: There were acute and convalescent COVID-19 samples, and they came from the United States, Italy and Spain. Nucleic acid was either cDNA or gDNA, and it came from T cells, B-cell-depleted T cells, or PBMCs.

The CDR3 is made up of 13 amino acids. CDR1 is SGHAT and CDR2 is FQDESV in the germline V gene (reference sequence). The trim removed 5 bases at V and 2 bases at J, leaving 3 bases unmatched. The sample was peripheral blood. This TCR derives from a male donor with acute or convalescent COVID-19. The chain couples TRBV11-1 to TRBJ2-7; 7 bases match TRBD1. CDR3 sequence (DNA): TGTGCCAGCAGCAGGGACAGACCCTACGAGCAGTACTTC. Its protein product is CASSRDRPYEQYF.